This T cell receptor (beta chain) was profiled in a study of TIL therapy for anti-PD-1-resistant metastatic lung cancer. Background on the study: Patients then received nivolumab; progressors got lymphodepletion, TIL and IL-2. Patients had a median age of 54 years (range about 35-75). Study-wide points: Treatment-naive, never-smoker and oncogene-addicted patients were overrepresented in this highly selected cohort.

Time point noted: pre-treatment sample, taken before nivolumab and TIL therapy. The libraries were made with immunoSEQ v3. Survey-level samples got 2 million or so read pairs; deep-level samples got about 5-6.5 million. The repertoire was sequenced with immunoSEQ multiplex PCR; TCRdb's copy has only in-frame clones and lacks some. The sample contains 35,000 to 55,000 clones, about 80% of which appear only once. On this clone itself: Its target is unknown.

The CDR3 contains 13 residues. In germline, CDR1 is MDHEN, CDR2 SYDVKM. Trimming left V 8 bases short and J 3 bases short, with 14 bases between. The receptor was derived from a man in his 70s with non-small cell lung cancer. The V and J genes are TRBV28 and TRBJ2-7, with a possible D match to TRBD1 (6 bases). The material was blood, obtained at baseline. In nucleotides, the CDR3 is TGTGCCAGCTTCCGGGACACCATCTACGAGCAGTACTTC. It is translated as CASFRDTIYEQYF.